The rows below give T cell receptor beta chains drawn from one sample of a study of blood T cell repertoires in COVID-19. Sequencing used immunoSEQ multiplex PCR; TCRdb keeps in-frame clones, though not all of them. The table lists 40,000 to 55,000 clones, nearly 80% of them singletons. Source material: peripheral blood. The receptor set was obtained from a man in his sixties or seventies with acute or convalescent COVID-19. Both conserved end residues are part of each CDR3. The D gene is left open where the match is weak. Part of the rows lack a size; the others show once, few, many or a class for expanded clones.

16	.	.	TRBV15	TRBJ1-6	TGTGCCACCAGCAGACAACCTTGGACAGATAATTCACCCCTCCACTTT	CATSRQPWTDNSPLHF
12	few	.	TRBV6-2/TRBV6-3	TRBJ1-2	TGTGCCAGCAGTTCGGGAATATATGGCTACACCTTC	CASSSGIYGYTF
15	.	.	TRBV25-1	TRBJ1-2	TGTGCCAGCACCCCCAGTGGAGCAGCTAACTATGGCTACACCTTC	CASTPSGAANYGYTF
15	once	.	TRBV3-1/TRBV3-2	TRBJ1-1	TGTGCCAGCAGCCTGGGAGGGGGGCGAAACACTGAAGCTTTCTTT	CASSLGGGRNTEAFF
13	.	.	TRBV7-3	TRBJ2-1	TGTGCCAGCAGCCCGGGCTCCTACAATGAGCAGTTCTTC	CASSPGSYNEQFF
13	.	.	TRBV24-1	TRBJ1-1	TGTGCCACCAGTGCGGGGGGTAACACTGAAGCTTTCTTT	CATSAGGNTEAFF
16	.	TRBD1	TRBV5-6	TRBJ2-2	TGTGCCAGCAGCTGGGGGACAGGGTCGAACACCGGGGAGCTGTTTTTT	CASSWGTGSNTGELFF
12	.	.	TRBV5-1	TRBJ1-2	TGCGCCAGCAGCAAAACTGCGGATGGCTACACCTTC	CASSKTADGYTF
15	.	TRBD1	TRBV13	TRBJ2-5	TGTGCCAGCAGCGAGGGACAGCGCTTTCAAGAGACCCAGTACTTC	CASSEGQRFQETQYF
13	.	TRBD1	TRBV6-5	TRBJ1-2	TGTGCCAGCAGCCCAGGGACAGGCGGTGGCTACACCTTC	CASSPGTGGGYTF
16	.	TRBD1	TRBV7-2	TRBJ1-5	TGTGCCAGCAGCCCCCTCCCCGGGACAGATAATCAGCCCCAGCATTTT	CASSPLPGTDNQPQHF
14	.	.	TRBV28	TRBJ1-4	TGTGCCAGCAGGGAGGGGAGTTGGGGTGAAAAACTGTTTTTT	CASREGSWGEKLFF
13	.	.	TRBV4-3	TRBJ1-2	TGCGCCAGCAGCCAGATAGACAGATATGGCTACACCTTC	CASSQIDRYGYTF
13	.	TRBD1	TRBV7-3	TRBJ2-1	TGTGCCAGCAGTAACAGGGGGTCCGATGAGCAGTTCTTC	CASSNRGSDEQFF
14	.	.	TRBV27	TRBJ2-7	TGTGCCAGCAGTTTCAGAGGGTCCACCTACGAGCAGTACTTC	CASSFRGSTYEQYF
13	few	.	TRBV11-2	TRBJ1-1	TGTGCCAGCAGCCTCGGACTGTCTCCGGAAACTTTCTTT	CASSLGLSPETFF
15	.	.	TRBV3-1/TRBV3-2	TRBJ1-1	TGTGCCAGCAGCCAGAATGACAGGAAGAACACTGAAGCTTTCTTT	CASSQNDRKNTEAFF
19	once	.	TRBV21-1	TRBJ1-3	TGTGCCAGCAGCAAAGATAGGGGCACATTTCCCCTCTCTGGAAACACCATATATTTT	CASSKDRGTFPLSGNTIYF
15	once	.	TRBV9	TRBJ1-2	TGTGCCAGCAGCGTAGAAGGGGGAAATAGCTATGGCTACACCTTC	CASSVEGGNSYGYTF
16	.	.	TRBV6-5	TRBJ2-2	TGTGCCAGCAGTTACAGGCCGGGGGCGAACACCGGGGAGCTGTTTTTT	CASSYRPGANTGELFF
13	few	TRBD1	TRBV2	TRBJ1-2	TGTGCCAGCAGTTCGGACAGGGACTATGGCTACACCTTC	CASSSDRDYGYTF
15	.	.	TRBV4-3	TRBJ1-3	TGCGCCAGCAGCCAAGTAGGAGGGAACGGAAACACCATATATTTT	CASSQVGGNGNTIYF
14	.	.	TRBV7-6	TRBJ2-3	TGTGCCAGCAGCCCCAGTGGGGGGACAGATACGCAGTATTTT	CASSPSGGTDTQYF
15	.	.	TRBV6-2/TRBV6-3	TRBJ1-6	TGTGCCAGCAGTACCCGACAGACGAATAATTCACCCCTCCACTTT	CASSTRQTNNSPLHF
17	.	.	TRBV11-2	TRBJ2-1	TGTGCCAGCAGCTTAGGGTTGGGGGGGGCCTACCCCAATGAGCAGTTCTTC	CASSLGLGGAYPNEQFF
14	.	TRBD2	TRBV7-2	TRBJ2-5	TGTGCCAGCAGCTTGGGCGGGGGCCAAGAGACCCAGTACTTC	CASSLGGGQETQYF
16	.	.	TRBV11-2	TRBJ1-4	TGTGCCAGCAGCTTGTGGCCGTCAGGGCCTAGTGAAAAACTGTTTTTT	CASSLWPSGPSEKLFF
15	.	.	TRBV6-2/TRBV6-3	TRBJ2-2	TGTGCCAGCAGTTACGGAGGACAGTTCACCGGGGAGCTGTTTTTT	CASSYGGQFTGELFF
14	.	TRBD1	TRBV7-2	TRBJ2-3	TGTGCCAGCAGCTTAGAGGGGGCCACAGATACGCAGTATTTT	CASSLEGATDTQYF
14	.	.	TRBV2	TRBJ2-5	TGTGCCAGCAGTGAGGACAGTGACCAAGAGACCCAGTACTTC	CASSEDSDQETQYF
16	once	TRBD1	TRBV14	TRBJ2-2	TGTGCCAGCAGCCATTGGACAGGGAAGGACACCGGGGAGCTGTTTTTT	CASSHWTGKDTGELFF
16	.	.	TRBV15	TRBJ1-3	TGTGCCACCAGCGCTCTCTCCGGCGGAGCTGGAAACACCATATATTTT	CATSALSGGAGNTIYF
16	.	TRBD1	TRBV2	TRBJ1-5	TGTGCCAGCATCCGGGACAGGGCGGTGGGCAATCAGCCCCAGCATTTT	CASIRDRAVGNQPQHF
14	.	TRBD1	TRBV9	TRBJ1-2	TGTGCCAGCAGTACCGGGGACAGGGTCTATGGCTACACCTTC	CASSTGDRVYGYTF
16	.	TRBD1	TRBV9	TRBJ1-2	TGTGCCAGCAGCGTGGACAGGGTTCCAACTAACTATGGCTACACCTTC	CASSVDRVPTNYGYTF
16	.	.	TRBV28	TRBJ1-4	TGTGCCAGCAGTCCCCTTCGGGGGGGAGCTAATGAAAAACTGTTTTTT	CASSPLRGGANEKLFF
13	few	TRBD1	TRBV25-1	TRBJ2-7	TGTGCCAGCAGACCGACAGGGGGGAACGAGCAGTACTTC	CASRPTGGNEQYF
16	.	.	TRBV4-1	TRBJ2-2	TGCGCCAGCAGCCAAGTCGCAGGCCGTAGCACCGGGGAGCTGTTTTTT	CASSQVAGRSTGELFF
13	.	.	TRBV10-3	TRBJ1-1	TGTGCCACCCGCTGGGCCCTGAACACTGAAGCTTTCTTT	CATRWALNTEAFF
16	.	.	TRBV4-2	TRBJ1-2	TGTGCCAGCAGCCAAGATCCGGGACACCGTAACTATGGCTACACCTTC	CASSQDPGHRNYGYTF
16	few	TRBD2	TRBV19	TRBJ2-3	TGTGCCAGTAGCCCACTAGCGGGGTGGGGCACAGATACGCAGTATTTT	CASSPLAGWGTDTQYF
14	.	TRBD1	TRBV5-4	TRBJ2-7	TGTGCCAGCAGCTTAGGACAGGGGGCGTACGAGCAGTACTTC	CASSLGQGAYEQYF
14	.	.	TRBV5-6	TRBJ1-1	TGTGCCAGCAGCGGGGCACAGGGAATCACTGAAGCTTTCTTT	CASSGAQGITEAFF
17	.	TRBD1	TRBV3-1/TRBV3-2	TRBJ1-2	TGTGCCAGCAGCCCCTCGGACAGGGGGCGCAGTGGCTATGGCTACACCTTC	CASSPSDRGRSGYGYTF
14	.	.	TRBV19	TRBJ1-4	TGTGCCAGTAGTCCAGACAGGACTAATGAAAAACTGTTTTTT	CASSPDRTNEKLFF
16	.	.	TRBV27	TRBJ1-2	TGTGCCAGCAGTGACCTTAGCGGGGGGGTTAACTATGGCTACACCTTC	CASSDLSGGVNYGYTF
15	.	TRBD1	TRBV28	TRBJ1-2	TGTGCCAGCAAGCTGTCCGACAGGGGGTCTTATGGCTACACCTTC	CASKLSDRGSYGYTF
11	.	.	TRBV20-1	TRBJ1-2	TGCAGTGCTATACAACAGGCTGGCTACACCTTC	CSAIQQAGYTF
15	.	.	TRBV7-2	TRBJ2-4	TGTGCCAGCAGCCCCGCCCAAGTCTCCCGAGGGATTCAGTACTTC	CASSPAQVSRGIQYF
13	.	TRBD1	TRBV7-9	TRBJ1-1	TGTGCCAGCAGCGACAGGGGGAAGGCTGAAGCTTTCTTT	CASSDRGKAEAFF
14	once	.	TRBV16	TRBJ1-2	TGTGCCAGCAGCCAATCGGGCAGGGCCTATGGCTACACCTTC	CASSQSGRAYGYTF
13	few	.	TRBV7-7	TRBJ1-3	TGTGCCAGCAGCCCCGGTCCCGGAAACACCATATATTTT	CASSPGPGNTIYF
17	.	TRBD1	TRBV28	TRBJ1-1	TGTGCCAGCAGTCCCCCCCGAAGTCTGGGACAGGGGACTGAAGCTTTCTTT	CASSPPRSLGQGTEAFF
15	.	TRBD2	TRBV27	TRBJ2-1	TGTGCCAGCAGATCCGGACTAGCGGGGGCCCATGAGCAGTTCTTC	CASRSGLAGAHEQFF
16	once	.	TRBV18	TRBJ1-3	TGTGCCAGCTCACATTCAGGGTTATTCTCTGGAAACACCATATATTTT	CASSHSGLFSGNTIYF
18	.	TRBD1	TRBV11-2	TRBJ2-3	TGTGCCAGCAGCTTAAATGGCCCGGGGACAGGGGTCACAGATACGCAGTATTTT	CASSLNGPGTGVTDTQYF
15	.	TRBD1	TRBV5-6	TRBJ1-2	TGTGCCAGCAGGGTGTCAGGGGGGAATAACTATGGCTACACCTTC	CASRVSGGNNYGYTF
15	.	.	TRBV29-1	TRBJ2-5	TGCAGCGTTGATCACCGGGACATGTACCAAGAGACCCAGTACTTC	CSVDHRDMYQETQYF
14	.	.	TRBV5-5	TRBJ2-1	TGTGCCAGCAGCTTGACAGGCTCCTACAATGAGCAGTTCTTC	CASSLTGSYNEQFF